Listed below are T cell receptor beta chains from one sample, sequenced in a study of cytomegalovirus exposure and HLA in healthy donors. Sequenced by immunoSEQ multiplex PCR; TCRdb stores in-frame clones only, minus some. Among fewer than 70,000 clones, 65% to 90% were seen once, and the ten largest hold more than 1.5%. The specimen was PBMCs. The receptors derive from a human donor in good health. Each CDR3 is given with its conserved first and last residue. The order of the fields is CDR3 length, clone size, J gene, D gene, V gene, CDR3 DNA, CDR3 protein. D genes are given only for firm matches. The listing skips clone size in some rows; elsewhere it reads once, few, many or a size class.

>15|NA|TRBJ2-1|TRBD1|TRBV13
TGTGCCAGCAGCTATAGGGGGCAGAAAGTCAATGAGCAGTTCTTC
CASSYRGQKVNEQFF
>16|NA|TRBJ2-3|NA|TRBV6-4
TGTGCCAGCAGTGACTCAGCTTTAGCGCGCACAGATACGCAGTATTTT
CASSDSALARTDTQYF
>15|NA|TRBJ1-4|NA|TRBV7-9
TGTGCCAGCAGCGGCCCGACAGCAACTAATGAAAAACTGTTTTTT
CASSGPTATNEKLFF
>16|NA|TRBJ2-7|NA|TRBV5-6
TGTGCCAGCAGCTTGGATCTTACGACTCAGACGGGCGAGCAGTACTTC
CASSLDLTTQTGEQYF
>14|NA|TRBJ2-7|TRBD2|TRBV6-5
TGTGCCAGCAGTTTAGCGGGAGGACCCTACGAGCAGTACTTC
CASSLAGGPYEQYF
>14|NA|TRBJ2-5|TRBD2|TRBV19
TGTGCCAGTAGTATATCCAGCGGGGGAGAGACCCAGTACTTC
CASSISSGGETQYF
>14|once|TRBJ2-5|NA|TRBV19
TGTGCCAGTAGTGACGGGGAGAGCCAAGAGACCCAGTACTTC
CASSDGESQETQYF
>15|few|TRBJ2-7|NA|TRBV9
TGTGCCAGCAGCGTAGGGGACACCAACTCCTACGAGCAGTACTTC
CASSVGDTNSYEQYF
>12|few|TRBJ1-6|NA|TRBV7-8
TGTGCCAGCAGCTTAGGAGATTCACCCCTCCACTTT
CASSLGDSPLHF
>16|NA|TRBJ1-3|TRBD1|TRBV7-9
TGTGCCAGCAGCCGACAGGGGTTGTCCTCTGGAAACACCATATATTTT
CASSRQGLSSGNTIYF
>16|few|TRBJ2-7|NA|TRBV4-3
TGCGCCAGCAGCCAAGCGACAGGCGGGCCCCTCTCCGAGCAGTACTTC
CASSQATGGPLSEQYF
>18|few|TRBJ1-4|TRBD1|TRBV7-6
TGTGCCAGCAGCTTAGGCATTAAACAGGGGGCCGCTAATGAAAAACTGTTTTTT
CASSLGIKQGAANEKLFF
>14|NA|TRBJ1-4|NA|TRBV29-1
TGCAGCGTTGGAACTCAGGGGTTGGGTGAAAAACTGTTTTTT
CSVGTQGLGEKLFF
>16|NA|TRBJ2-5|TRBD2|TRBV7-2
TGTGCCAGCAGCTTAGACGCCGGGACTAGCCAGAGGCAGCAGTACTTC
CASSLDAGTSQRQQYF
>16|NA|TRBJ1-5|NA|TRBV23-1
TGCGCCAGCAGTCAATCTATCACAGGAGGCAATCAGCCCCAGCATTTT
CASSQSITGGNQPQHF